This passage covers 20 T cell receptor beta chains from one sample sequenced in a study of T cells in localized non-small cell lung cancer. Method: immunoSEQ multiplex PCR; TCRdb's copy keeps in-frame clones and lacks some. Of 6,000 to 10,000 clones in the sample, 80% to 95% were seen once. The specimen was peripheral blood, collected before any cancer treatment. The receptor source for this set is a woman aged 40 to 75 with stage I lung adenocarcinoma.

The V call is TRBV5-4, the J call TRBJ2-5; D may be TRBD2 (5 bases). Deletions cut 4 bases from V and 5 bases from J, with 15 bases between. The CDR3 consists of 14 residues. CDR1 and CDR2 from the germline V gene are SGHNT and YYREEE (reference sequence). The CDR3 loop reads CASSHQMGEETQYF. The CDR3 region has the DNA TGTGCCAGCAGCCACCAAATGGGAGAGGAGACCCAGTACTTC.

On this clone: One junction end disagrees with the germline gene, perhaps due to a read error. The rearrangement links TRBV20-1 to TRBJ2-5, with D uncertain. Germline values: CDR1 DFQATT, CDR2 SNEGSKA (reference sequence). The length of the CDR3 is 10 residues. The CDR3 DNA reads TGCAGTGCTAGACAAGGGACCCAGTACTTC. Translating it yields CSARQGTQYF.

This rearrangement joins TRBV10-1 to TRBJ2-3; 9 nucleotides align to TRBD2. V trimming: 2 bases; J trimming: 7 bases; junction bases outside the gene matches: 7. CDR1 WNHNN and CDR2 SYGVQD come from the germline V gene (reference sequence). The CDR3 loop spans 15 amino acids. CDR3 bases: TGCGCCAGCAGTGAGACGGGACTAGCCTCTTATACGCAGTATTTT. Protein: CASSETGLASYTQYF.

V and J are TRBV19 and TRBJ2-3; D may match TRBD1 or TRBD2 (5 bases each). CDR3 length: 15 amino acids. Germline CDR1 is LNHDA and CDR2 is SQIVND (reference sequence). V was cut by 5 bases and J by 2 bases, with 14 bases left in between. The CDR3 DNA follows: TGTGCCAGTAGTGGGGGTGACGCGAACACAGATACGCAGTATTTT. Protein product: CASSGGDANTDTQYF. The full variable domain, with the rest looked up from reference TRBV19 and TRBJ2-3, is DGGITQSPKYLFRKEGQNVTLSCEQNLNHDAMYWYRQDPGQGLRLIYYSQIVNDFQKGDIAEGYSVSREKKESFPLTVTSAQKNPTAFYLCASSGGDANTDTQYFGPGTRLTVL.

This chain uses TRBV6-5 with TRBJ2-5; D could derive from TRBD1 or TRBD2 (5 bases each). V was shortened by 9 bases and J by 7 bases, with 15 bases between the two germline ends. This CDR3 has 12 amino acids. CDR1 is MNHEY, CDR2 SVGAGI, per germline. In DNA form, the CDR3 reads TGTGCCAGTCGAGGGGACCCCTGGACCCAGTACTTC. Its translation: CASRGDPWTQYF.

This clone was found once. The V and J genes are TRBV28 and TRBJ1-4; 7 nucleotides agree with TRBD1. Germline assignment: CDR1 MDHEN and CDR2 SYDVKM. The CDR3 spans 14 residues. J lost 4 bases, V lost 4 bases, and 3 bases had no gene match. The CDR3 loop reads CASSSSGGNEKLFF. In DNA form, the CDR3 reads TGTGCCAGCAGTTCCTCAGGGGGTAATGAAAAACTGTTTTTT.

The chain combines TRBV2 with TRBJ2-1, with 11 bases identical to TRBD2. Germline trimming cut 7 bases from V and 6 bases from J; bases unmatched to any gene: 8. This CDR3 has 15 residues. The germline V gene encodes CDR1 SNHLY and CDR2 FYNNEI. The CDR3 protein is CASMTGTSGGNEQFF. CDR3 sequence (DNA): TGTGCCAGCATGACCGGGACTAGCGGTGGCAATGAGCAGTTCTTC.

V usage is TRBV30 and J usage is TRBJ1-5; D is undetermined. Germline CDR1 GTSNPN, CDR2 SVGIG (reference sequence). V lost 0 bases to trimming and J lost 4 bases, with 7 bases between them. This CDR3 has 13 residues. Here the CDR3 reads CAWSVNSNQPQHF. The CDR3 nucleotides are TGTGCCTGGAGTGTCAACAGTAATCAGCCCCAGCATTTT.

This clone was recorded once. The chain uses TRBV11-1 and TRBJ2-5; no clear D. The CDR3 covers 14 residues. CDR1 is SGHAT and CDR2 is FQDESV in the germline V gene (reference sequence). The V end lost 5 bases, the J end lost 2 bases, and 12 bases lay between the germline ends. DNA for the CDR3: TGTGCCAGCAGCCAAACCCTATCGCAAGAGACCCAGTACTTC. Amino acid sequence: CASSQTLSQETQYF.

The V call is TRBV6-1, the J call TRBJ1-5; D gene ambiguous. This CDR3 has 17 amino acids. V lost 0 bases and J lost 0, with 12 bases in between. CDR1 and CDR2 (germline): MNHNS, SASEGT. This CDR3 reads CASSEALGRNSNQPQHF. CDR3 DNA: TGTGCCAGCAGTGAAGCGCTCGGACGTAATAGCAATCAGCCCCAGCATTTT.

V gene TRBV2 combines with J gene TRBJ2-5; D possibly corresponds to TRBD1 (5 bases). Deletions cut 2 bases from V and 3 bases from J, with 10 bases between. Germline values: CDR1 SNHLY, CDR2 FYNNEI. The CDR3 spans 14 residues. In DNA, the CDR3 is TGTGCCAGCAGTGAAAGGCAGGGAAAAGAGACCCAGTACTTC. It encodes CASSERQGKETQYF. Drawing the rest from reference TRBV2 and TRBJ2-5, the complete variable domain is EPEVTQTPSHQVTQMGQEVILRCVPISNHLYFYWYRQILGQKVEFLVSFYNNEISEKSEIFDDQFSVERPDGSNFTLKIRSTKLEDSAMYFCASSERQGKETQYFGPGTRLLVL.

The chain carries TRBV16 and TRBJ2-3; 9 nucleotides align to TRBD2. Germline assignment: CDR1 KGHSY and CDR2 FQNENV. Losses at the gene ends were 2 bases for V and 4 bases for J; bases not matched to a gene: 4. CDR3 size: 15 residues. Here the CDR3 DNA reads TGTGCCAGCAGCCAACAGACTAGCGGTGCAGATACGCAGTATTTT. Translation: CASSQQTSGADTQYF.

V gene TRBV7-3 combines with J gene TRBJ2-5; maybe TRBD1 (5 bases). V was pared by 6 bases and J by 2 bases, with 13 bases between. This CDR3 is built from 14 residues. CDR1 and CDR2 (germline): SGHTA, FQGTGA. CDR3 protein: CASSPSGLQETQYF. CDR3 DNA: TGTGCCAGCAGTCCTTCAGGGTTACAAGAGACCCAGTACTTC.

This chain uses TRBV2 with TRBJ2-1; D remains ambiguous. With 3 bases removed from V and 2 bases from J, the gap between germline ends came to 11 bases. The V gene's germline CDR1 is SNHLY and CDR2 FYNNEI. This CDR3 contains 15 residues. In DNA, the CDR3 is TGTGCCAGCAGTGATAACTGGGGAACCTACAATGAGCAGTTCTTC. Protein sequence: CASSDNWGTYNEQFF.

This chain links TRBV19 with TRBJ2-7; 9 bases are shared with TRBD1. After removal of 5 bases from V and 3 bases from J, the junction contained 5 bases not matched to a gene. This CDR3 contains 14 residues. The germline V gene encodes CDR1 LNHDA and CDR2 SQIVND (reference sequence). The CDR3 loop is CASSDRGSLYEQYF. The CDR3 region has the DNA TGTGCCAGTAGTGACAGGGGGTCCCTCTACGAGCAGTACTTC.

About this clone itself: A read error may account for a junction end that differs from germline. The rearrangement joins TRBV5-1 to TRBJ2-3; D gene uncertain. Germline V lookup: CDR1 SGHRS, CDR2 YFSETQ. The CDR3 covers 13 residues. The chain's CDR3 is CASSLVVNRYAVF. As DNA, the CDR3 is TGCGCCAGCAGCCTAGTGGTAAACAGATACGCAGTATTT.

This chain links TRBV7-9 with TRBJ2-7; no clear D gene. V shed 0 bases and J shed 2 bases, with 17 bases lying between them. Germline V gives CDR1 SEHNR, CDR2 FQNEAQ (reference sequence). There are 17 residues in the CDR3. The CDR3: CASSLAGRMYQAYEQYF. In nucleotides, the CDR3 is TGTGCCAGCAGCTTAGCGGGCCGGATGTACCAAGCCTACGAGCAGTACTTC.

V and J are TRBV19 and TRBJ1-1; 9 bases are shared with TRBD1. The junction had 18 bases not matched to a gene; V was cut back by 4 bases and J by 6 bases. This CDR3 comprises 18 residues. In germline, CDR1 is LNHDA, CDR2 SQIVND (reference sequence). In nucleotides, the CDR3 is TGTGCCAGTAGTAGATACCGGGACAGGGACGTTTTCAACGCTGAAGCTTTCTTT. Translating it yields CASSRYRDRDVFNAEAFF. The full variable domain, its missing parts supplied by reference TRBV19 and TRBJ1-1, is DGGITQSPKYLFRKEGQNVTLSCEQNLNHDAMYWYRQDPGQGLRLIYYSQIVNDFQKGDIAEGYSVSREKKESFPLTVTSAQKNPTAFYLCASSRYRDRDVFNAEAFFGQGTRLTVV.

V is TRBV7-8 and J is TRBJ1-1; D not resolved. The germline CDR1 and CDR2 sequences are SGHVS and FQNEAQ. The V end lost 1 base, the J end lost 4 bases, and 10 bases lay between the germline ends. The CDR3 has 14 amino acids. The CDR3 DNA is TGTGCCAGCAGCTTAGGAAGGCGGCTCACTGAAGCTTTCTTT. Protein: CASSLGRRLTEAFF. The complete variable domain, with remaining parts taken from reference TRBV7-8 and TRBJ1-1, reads GAGVSQSPRYKVAKRGQDVALRCDPISGHVSLFWYQQALGQGPEFLTYFQNEAQLDKSGLPSDRFFAERPEGSVSTLKIQRTQQEDSAVYLCASSLGRRLTEAFFGQGTRLTVV.

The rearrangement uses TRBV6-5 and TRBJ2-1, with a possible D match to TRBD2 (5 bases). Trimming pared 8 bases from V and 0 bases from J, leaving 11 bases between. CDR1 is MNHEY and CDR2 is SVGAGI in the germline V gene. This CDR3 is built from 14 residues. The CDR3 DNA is TGTGCCAGCTGTAGCGAGAGCTCCTACAATGAGCAGTTCTTC. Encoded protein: CASCSESSYNEQFF.